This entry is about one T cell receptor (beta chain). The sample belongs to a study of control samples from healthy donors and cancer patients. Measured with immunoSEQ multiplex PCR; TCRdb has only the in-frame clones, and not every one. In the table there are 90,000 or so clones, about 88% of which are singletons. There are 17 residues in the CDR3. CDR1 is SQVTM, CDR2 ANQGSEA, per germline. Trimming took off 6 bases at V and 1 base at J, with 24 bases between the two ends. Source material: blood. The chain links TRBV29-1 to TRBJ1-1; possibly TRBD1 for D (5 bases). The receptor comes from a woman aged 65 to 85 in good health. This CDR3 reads CSVMRGDQPLPNTEAFF. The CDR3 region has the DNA TGCAGCGTCATGAGGGGAGACCAGCCCCTACCGAACACTGAAGCTTTCTTT.